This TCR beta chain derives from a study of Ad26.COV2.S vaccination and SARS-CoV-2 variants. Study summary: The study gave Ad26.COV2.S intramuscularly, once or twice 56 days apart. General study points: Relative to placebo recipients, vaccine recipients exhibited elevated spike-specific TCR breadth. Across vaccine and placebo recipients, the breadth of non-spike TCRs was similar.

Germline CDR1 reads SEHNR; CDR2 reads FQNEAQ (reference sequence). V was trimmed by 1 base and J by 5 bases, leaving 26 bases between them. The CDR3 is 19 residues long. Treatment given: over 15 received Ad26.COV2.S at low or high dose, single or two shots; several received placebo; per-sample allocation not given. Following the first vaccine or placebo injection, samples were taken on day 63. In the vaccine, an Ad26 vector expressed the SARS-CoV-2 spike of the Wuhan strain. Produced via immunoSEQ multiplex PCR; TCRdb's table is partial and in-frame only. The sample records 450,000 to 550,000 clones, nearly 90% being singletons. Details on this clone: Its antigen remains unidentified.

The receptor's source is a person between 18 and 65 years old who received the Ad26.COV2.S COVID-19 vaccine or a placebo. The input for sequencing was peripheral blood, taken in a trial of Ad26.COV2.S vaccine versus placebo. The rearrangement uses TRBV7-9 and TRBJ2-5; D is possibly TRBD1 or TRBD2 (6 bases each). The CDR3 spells CASSLGGAPSWVYGETQYF. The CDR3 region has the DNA TGTGCCAGCAGCTTAGGGGGGGCACCGTCGTGGGTCTACGGGGAGACCCAGTACTTC.